This T cell receptor (beta chain) was retrieved from a study of cytomegalovirus exposure and HLA in healthy donors. The overall study: Ancestry clustering placed 70% to 90% of 350 to 500 genotyped donors in the Caucasian-associated cluster.

The PCR made use of 60 Vbeta and 13 Jbeta primers. Original processing notes: About 88 million unique TCR beta chains, around 10 million of them shared, were counted by a later analysis. Assay: immunoSEQ multiplex PCR; the TCRdb copy retains only in-frame clones and omits some. V and J calls plus clone size are reproduced from that table; the DNA served to infer D and trimming. Of some 190,000 clones in the sample, 70% to 85% are singletons; the top ten hold less than 1.5%. Comments on this clone: Its specificity is not known.

This CDR3 is built from 17 residues. V shed 0 bases, J shed 4 bases, and the junction held 11 bases outside the gene matches. Per germline, CDR1 SGHNT and CDR2 YYREEE (reference sequence). Whole-study results and caveats: Among the CMV-associated chains, three were confirmed in vitro as specific for CMV antigens.

This TCR was sampled from a man in his late teens or twenties in good health and CMV-seronegative. The V gene is TRBV5-4, the J gene TRBJ2-7, with 9 bases fitting TRBD2. The sample was PBMCs. This CDR3 is CASSLGGGRALGYEQYF. The CDR3 bases are TGTGCCAGCAGCTTGGGGGGCGGGAGGGCCCTGGGATACGAGCAGTACTTC.